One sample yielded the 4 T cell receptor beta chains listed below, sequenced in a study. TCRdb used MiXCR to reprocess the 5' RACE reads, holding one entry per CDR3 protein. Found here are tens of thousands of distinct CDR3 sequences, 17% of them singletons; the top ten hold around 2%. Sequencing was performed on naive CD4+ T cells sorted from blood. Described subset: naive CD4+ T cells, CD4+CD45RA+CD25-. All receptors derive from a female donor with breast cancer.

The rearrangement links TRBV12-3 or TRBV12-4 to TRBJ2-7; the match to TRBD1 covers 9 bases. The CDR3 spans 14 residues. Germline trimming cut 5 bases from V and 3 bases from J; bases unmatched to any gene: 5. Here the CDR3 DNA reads TGTGCCAGCAGTACCGGACAGGGGTTCTACGAGCAGTACTTC. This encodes CASSTGQGFYEQYF.

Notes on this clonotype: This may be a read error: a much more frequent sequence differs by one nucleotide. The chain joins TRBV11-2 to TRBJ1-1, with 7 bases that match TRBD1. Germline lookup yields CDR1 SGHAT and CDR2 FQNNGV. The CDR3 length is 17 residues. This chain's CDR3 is CASSLVLGGGIGTEAYF. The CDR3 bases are TGTGCCAGCAGCTTAGTTTTAGGGGGCGGAATAGGGACTGAAGCTTACTTT.

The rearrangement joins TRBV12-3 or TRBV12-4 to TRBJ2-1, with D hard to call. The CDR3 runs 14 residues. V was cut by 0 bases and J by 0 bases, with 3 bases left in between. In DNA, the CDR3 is TGTGCCAGCAGTTTAGCGGTCTCCTACAATGAGCAGTTCTTC. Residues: CASSLAVSYNEQFF.

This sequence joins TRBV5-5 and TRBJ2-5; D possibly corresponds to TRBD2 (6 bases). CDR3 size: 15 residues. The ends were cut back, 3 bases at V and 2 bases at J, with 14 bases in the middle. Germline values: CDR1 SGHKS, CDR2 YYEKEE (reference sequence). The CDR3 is CASSWMAGPQETQYF. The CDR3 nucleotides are TGTGCCAGCAGCTGGATGGCGGGACCTCAAGAGACCCAGTACTTC.